The rows below give T cell receptor beta chains drawn from one sample of a study of T cell clonotyping in hematopoietic cell transplantation. This table comes from immunoSEQ multiplex PCR, and its TCRdb copy is limited to in-frame clones, with some not included. The table lists some 45,000 clones, approximately 80% of them singletons. The source material was peripheral blood mononuclear cells, sampled before stem cell transplant. These receptors all stem from a man between 60 and 70 years old with myelodysplastic syndrome. Some clones in this sample may be carry-over from other donors' samples. CDR3s leave out the opening cysteine and the closing phenylalanine or tryptophan.

TRBJ1-6 TRBV7-2 ASRGQGLDNSPLH
TRBJ2-7 TRBV10-3 AITGTSGATTYEQY
TRBJ2-7 TRBV10-3 AISESGQNYEQY
TRBJ1-5 TRBV19 ASSIVVSNQPQH
TRBJ2-3 TRBV11-2 ASSLEWGPRSTDTQY
TRBJ2-1 TRBV10-3 AISETSGGLRSDNEQF
TRBJ1-1 TRBV7-9 ASSFGNLNTEAF
TRBJ1-5 TRBV15 ATSGFGLRGGQPQH
TRBJ1-4 TRBV7-2 ASSLVWGEGKLF
TRBJ1-6 TRBV7-9 ASSLSGGDNSPLH
TRBJ2-2 TRBV4-2 ASSQSPGTGVTGELF
TRBJ1-2 TRBV19 ASGQFGSNYGYT
TRBJ1-6 TRBV6-6 ASSYPGTENSPLH
TRBJ1-6 TRBV19 ASSIGTGNSPLH
TRBJ1-4 TRBV15 ATSRGAVNEKLF
TRBJ2-7 TRBV7-6 ASSSQGYEQY
TRBJ2-7 TRBV5-1 ASSLEGGNEQY
TRBJ2-7 TRBV6-5 ASSTGAGAYEQY
TRBJ1-2 TRBV2 ASSEGGAGIYGYT
TRBJ1-2 TRBV25-1 ASSPGHGYT
TRBJ1-5 TRBV19 ASSSDGSQPQH
TRBJ1-1 TRBV19 ASSPTGPKAF
TRBJ2-5 TRBV5-6 ASSLEGLLQETQY
TRBJ1-5 TRBV12-5 ASGLGGGGPQH
TRBJ2-7 TRBV5-1 ASSLGLRDSSYEQY
TRBJ1-2 TRBV25-1 ASSGGQGGYGYT
TRBJ1-2 TRBV6-6 ASSPPGQGVGYT
TRBJ2-7 TRBV2 ASSEGTGGHEQY
TRBJ1-4 TRBV6-6 ASSHRDSREKLF
TRBJ1-1 TRBV29-1 SVSMGQNTEAF
TRBJ1-6 TRBV7-3 ASSDKGDYNSPLH
TRBJ1-5 TRBV30 AWSVQPFQH
TRBJ1-2 TRBV6-5 ASRQEGSGYT
TRBJ1-5 TRBV30 AWSPGGPSNQPQH
TRBJ1-3 TRBV12-2 AKERRMGNTIY
TRBJ1-6 TRBV30 AWSVGVPLH
TRBJ2-5 TRBV7-9 ASSSSGAETQY
TRBJ1-3 TRBV9 ASSVGGESFSGNTIY
TRBJ2-5 TRBV7-2 ASSLVRTNQETQY
TRBJ1-2 TRBV30 AWSEDRGNYGYT
TRBJ2-7 TRBV5-4 ASSLAGVRGSYEQY
TRBJ2-3 TRBV7-7 ASSSGGQGEIKDTQY
TRBJ2-5 TRBV9 ASSPSPQETQY
TRBJ2-7 TRBV12-5 ASGFRQGTYEQY
TRBJ2-3 TRBV28 ASSFGRSMGTDTQY
TRBJ2-1 TRBV7-8 ASSRWTALWNEQF
TRBJ2-1 TRBV7-6 ASSLGGPGNEQF
TRBJ2-3 TRBV19 ASSIGDGQDTQY
TRBJ2-5 TRBV18 ASSTGQGGTQY
TRBJ2-3 TRBV7-9 ASSEGTDTQY
TRBJ2-5 TRBV7-9 ASSLALAPAETQY
TRBJ2-3 TRBV7-2 ASSPRTDTQY
TRBJ2-7 TRBV30 AWSDRDRAYEQY
TRBJ2-3 TRBV19 ASSPSAGGTQY
TRBJ2-7 TRBV15 ATRVSPSLEQY
TRBJ2-1 TRBV11-2 ASSSGQGFSYNEQF
TRBJ2-7 TRBV7-2 ASSLSRLGDNSYEQY